This T cell receptor beta chain was documented in a study of response to subunit inactivated influenza vaccine. TCRdb reanalysed the RT-PCR reads using MiXCR and keeps one entry per CDR3 protein. Of approximately 700,000 distinct CDR3 sequences in the sample, roughly 13% are singletons; the top ten hold less than 7%. Overall study results and limits: Each seasonal influenza vaccination recruits few new T cells, the authors suggested.

This clonotype was picked up a small number of times. Its antigen remains unidentified. The TCR sequence derives from a man in his forties or fifties who received an inactivated influenza vaccine. Material: PBMCs from blood, obtained approximately 15 days before vaccination.

The CDR3: CASSLDRELVSHEQYF. The CDR3 DNA reads as TGTGCCAGCAGCTTAGATCGGGAACTAGTTAGCCACGAGCAGTACTTC. This chain joins TRBV7-9 and TRBJ2-7; D possibly corresponds to TRBD2 (5 bases). Germline V gene sequence: CDR1 SEHNR, CDR2 FQNEAQ (reference sequence). Trimming took off 1 base at V and 5 bases at J, with 18 bases between the two ends. The CDR3 length is 16 residues.